The 26 T cell receptor beta chains below all came from one sample that was sequenced in a study of cytomegalovirus exposure and HLA in healthy donors. The PCR made use of 60 Vbeta and 13 Jbeta primers. The method was immunoSEQ multiplex PCR; TCRdb's version includes in-frame clones alone and lacks a portion of them. The sample contains around 90,000 clones, around 80% of which appear only once. Sequenced: PBMCs. All receptors come from a young man in good health and CMV-seronegative.

A few counts support this clone. The rearrangement uses TRBV11-3 and TRBJ1-1; tentatively, D is TRBD1 (5 bases). This CDR3 spans 14 amino acids. V was clipped by 4 bases and J by 3 bases, with 12 bases between them. Germline V gives CDR1 SGHNT, CDR2 YENEEA. For the CDR3, the DNA is TGTGCCAGCAGCTCAATAAGGGGCGACACTGAAGCTTTCTTT. This encodes CASSSIRGDTEAFF.

The J gene is TRBJ2-6, the V gene TRBV11-2; D is unresolved. Trimming took 1 base from V and 1 from J, leaving 5 bases between them. Germline V gene lookup returns CDR1 SGHAT and CDR2 FQNNGV. This CDR3 has 15 amino acids. The CDR3 is CASSLGLSGANVLTF. The CDR3 DNA reads TGTGCCAGCAGCTTAGGGCTGTCTGGGGCCAACGTCCTGACTTTC.

This clone was recorded a few times. This sequence joins TRBV5-6 and TRBJ1-1, with unresolved D. The V end was cut by 2 bases, the J end by 0 bases, with 8 bases between. The CDR3 extends over 14 amino acids. The germline V gene encodes CDR1 SGHDT and CDR2 YYEEEE. The CDR3 reads CASSLDTMNTEAFF. CDR3 sequence (DNA): TGTGCCAGCAGCTTAGACACAATGAACACTGAAGCTTTCTTT.

This clone has a handful of counts. CDR3 nucleotides: TGTGCCAGCAGATTAACAGGGGGCGTCCGTTACAATGAGCAGTTCTTC. Its protein product is CASRLTGGVRYNEQFF. The rearrangement uses TRBV7-6 and TRBJ2-1; 9 bases map to TRBD1. Germline V gene data show CDR1 as SGHVS and CDR2 as FNYEAQ. The length of the CDR3 is 16 residues. V dropped 6 bases and J dropped 4; count of bases not matched to a gene: 10.

In this sample, this clone turned up once. This sequence joins TRBV28 and TRBJ1-5, with a tentative D call TRBD1 (5 bases). Germline values: CDR1 MDHEN, CDR2 SYDVKM. CDR3 length: 13 amino acids. The CDR3, as DNA: TGTGTCACTCGGGGGGGTGCCAATCAGCCCCAGCATTTT. It encodes CVTRGGANQPQHF.

CDR3 sequence: CAISVSQGVSYEQYF. The CDR3 region has the DNA TGTGCCATCAGTGTTTCGCAGGGGGTTTCCTACGAGCAGTACTTC. The gene calls are TRBV10-3 and TRBJ2-7, with 7 bases that match TRBD1. Germline lookup yields CDR1 ENHRY and CDR2 SYGVKD. Losses at the gene ends were 4 bases for V and 1 base for J; bases not matched to a gene: 7. The CDR3 covers 15 residues.

The chain links TRBV2 to TRBJ1-1, with D unresolved. Looked up from germline, CDR1 is SNHLY and CDR2 is FYNNEI. The V end lost 3 bases, the J end lost 2 bases, and 16 bases lay between the germline ends. The CDR3 has 16 amino acids. The DNA of the CDR3 is TGTGCCAGCAGTGATGGGAGGGATAGATTCAACACTGAAGCTTTCTTT. Protein product: CASSDGRDRFNTEAFF.

V gene TRBV13 combines with J gene TRBJ1-1; TRBD1 matches 7 bases. This CDR3 is built from 16 residues. CDR1 and CDR2 (germline): PRHDT, FYEKMQ (reference sequence). V lost 4 bases and J lost 0; bases outside the gene matches: 8. The CDR3 DNA reads TGTGCCAGCAGCTCTCGACAGGGTAACCTGAACACTGAAGCTTTCTTT. Its translation: CASSSRQGNLNTEAFF.

As DNA, the CDR3 is TGTGCCAGCAGCTTAGCGCGAGGAGCGAGTAATTCACCCCTCCACTTT. It is translated as CASSLARGASNSPLHF. The chain recombines TRBV7-8 with TRBJ1-6; the D is unclear. CDR3 size: 16 residues. V was shortened by 0 bases and J by 6 bases, with 12 bases between the two germline ends. Germline V lookup: CDR1 SGHVS, CDR2 FQNEAQ.

CDR3 sequence reads: CASSHGTGAYEQYF. The CDR3 DNA follows: TGTGCCAGCAGCCATGGGACAGGGGCCTACGAGCAGTACTTC. This chain joins TRBV11-2 and TRBJ2-7, with 10 bases that match TRBD1. Trimming cost V 5 bases and J 2 bases; bases outside gene matches: 3. This CDR3 is built from 14 residues. Per germline, CDR1 SGHAT and CDR2 FQNNGV.

The J gene is TRBJ2-3, the V gene TRBV7-2; 7 bases agree with TRBD1. J was trimmed by 3 bases and V by 2 bases; bases with no gene match: 2. This CDR3 is built from 14 residues. Germline CDR1 is SGHTA and CDR2 is FQGNSA. CDR3 sequence reads: CASSLRRGTDTQYF. CDR3 bases: TGTGCCAGCAGCTTACGCAGGGGGACAGATACGCAGTATTTT.

The chain links TRBV7-9 to TRBJ2-3, with TRBD1 identical over 8 bases. This CDR3 is 15 amino acids long. Germline CDR1 and CDR2: SEHNR and FQNEAQ (reference sequence). The V gene end was trimmed by 6 bases and the J gene end by 0 bases; junction bases not matched to a gene: 5. Here the CDR3 DNA reads TGTGCCAGCAGTGGGTGGGACAGGAGCACAGATACGCAGTATTTT. This codes for CASSGWDRSTDTQYF.

The chain links TRBV10-2 to TRBJ2-3; D may be TRBD1 (6 bases). V shed 7 bases and J shed 2 bases, with 13 bases lying between them. The CDR3 runs 14 residues. Germline CDR1 WSHSY, CDR2 SAAADI. The CDR3 loop is CASNTGHHTDTQYF. CDR3 bases: TGCGCCAGCAATACGGGACACCACACAGATACGCAGTATTTT.

In its sample, this clone was seen once. This sequence joins TRBV23-1 and TRBJ2-5, with 7 positions matching TRBD1. TRBV23-1 is flagged as an ORF with uncertain function. This CDR3 is 15 amino acids long. Losses at the gene ends were 0 bases for V and 5 bases for J; bases not matched to a gene: 6. CDR3 amino acids: CASSQSNRGRETQYF. For the CDR3, the DNA is TGCGCCAGCAGTCAATCTAACAGGGGTCGCGAGACCCAGTACTTC.

This clone was recorded once. The V gene is TRBV7-7, the J gene TRBJ2-2; 9 bases fit TRBD1. The CDR3 consists of 17 residues. Germline V gene lookup returns CDR1 SSHAT and CDR2 FNYEAQ (reference sequence). The V gene end was trimmed by 5 bases and the J gene end by 4 bases; junction bases not matched to a gene: 11. In nucleotides, the CDR3 is TGTGCCAGCAGCCCCCAGGGGGACAGGGCAATCACCGGGGAGCTGTTTTTT. It codes for CASSPQGDRAITGELFF.

This rearrangement joins TRBV9 to TRBJ1-2; 8 positions agree with TRBD1. Germline assignment: CDR1 SGDLS and CDR2 YYNGEE. The CDR3 covers 16 residues. Trimming at V came to 1 base and at J to 1 base, leaving 6 bases not matched to a gene. In DNA form, the CDR3 reads TGTGCCAGCAGCGTACAACAGGGGGTGAATAACTATGGCTACACCTTC. As protein: CASSVQQGVNNYGYTF.

This chain joins TRBV7-2 and TRBJ2-5; 8 bases are a match to TRBD2. V lost 3 bases to trimming and J lost 4 bases; unmatched junction nucleotides: 7. This CDR3 has 15 residues. CDR1 is SGHTA, CDR2 FQGNSA, per germline. CDR3 in DNA: TGTGCCAGCAGCTTTACTCGGGGGGGCGGAGAGACCCAGTACTTC. It codes for CASSFTRGGGETQYF. The complete variable domain, with remaining parts taken from reference TRBV7-2 and TRBJ2-5, reads GAGVSQSPSNKVTEKGKDVELRCDPISGHTALYWYRQSLGQGLEFLIYFQGNSAPDKSGLPSDRFSAERTGGSVSTLTIQRTQQEDSAVYLCASSFTRGGGETQYFGPGTRLLVL.

This chain connects TRBV6-1 to TRBJ1-1; D perhaps matches TRBD1 (5 bases). There are 14 residues in the CDR3. Trimming took 7 bases from V and 5 from J, leaving 17 bases between them. Germline CDR1 reads MNHNS; CDR2 reads SASEGT. As DNA, the CDR3 is TGTGCCAGCATCCGCGGGGGGGTCCTGACTGAAGCTTTCTTT. Translation gives CASIRGGVLTEAFF.

This clone has more than one count but fewer than ten. The gene calls are TRBV7-8 and TRBJ2-3; tentatively, D is TRBD2 (5 bases). Looked up from germline, CDR1 is SGHVS and CDR2 is FQNEAQ. The CDR3 is 16 residues long. V was clipped by 5 bases and J by 2 bases, with 17 bases between them. The DNA for the CDR3 is TGTGCCAGCAGCGCCCAGGCGACGGGATACACAGATACGCAGTATTTT. Encoded protein: CASSAQATGYTDTQYF.

This clone turned up a few times. V and J are TRBV5-5 and TRBJ2-7, with 8 nucleotides matching TRBD2. The CDR3 length is 17 residues. The germline V gene has CDR1 SGHKS and CDR2 YYEKEE (reference sequence). Unmatched junction bases numbered 12, after V lost 2 bases and J lost 2 bases. The CDR3 nucleotides are TGTGCCAGCAGCTTCGCGGGGGGTCGATCGTTTGCCTACGAGCAGTACTTC. Translating it yields CASSFAGGRSFAYEQYF.

The sample holds a few counts of this clone. This chain connects TRBV27 to TRBJ2-3, with D perhaps matching TRBD2 (6 bases). This CDR3 is 18 amino acids long. The V gene's germline CDR1 is MNHEY and CDR2 SMNVEV (reference sequence). Trimming left V 3 bases short and J 2 bases short, with 21 bases between. CDR3 residues: CASSFRRSAGPFTDTQYF. CDR3 nucleotides: TGTGCCAGCAGTTTTCGTAGGTCTGCGGGACCTTTCACAGATACGCAGTATTTT.

J is TRBJ2-3 and V is TRBV6-1, with 10 nucleotides matching TRBD1. This CDR3 has 15 residues. J lost 0 bases, V lost 6 bases, and 3 bases had no gene match. Germline-derived CDR1 and CDR2 are MNHNS and SASEGT. For the CDR3, the DNA is TGTGCCAGCAGACGACAGGGGGCGAGCACAGATACGCAGTATTTT. This translates into CASRRQGASTDTQYF.

This clone was seen more than once but under ten times. The chain carries TRBV19 and TRBJ2-1; 10 positions match TRBD2. The CDR3 sequence is 17 residues long. Germline CDR1 LNHDA, CDR2 SQIVND (reference sequence). V was pared by 5 bases and J by 7 bases, with 14 bases of the junction left unmatched. The DNA of the CDR3 is TGTGCCAGTAGTCCCTCAAGCGGGAGGGCCTTGAGGAATGAGCAGTTCTTC. It translates to CASSPSSGRALRNEQFF.

V and J are TRBV9 and TRBJ2-2; possible D gene TRBD1, 5 bases. CDR3 length: 15 residues. The germline CDR1 and CDR2 sequences are SGDLS and YYNGEE. V shed 2 bases and J shed 4 bases, with 12 bases lying between them. The CDR3 coding sequence is TGTGCCAGCAGCGTCCGACAGACTCTCACCGGGGAGCTGTTTTTT. This sequence encodes CASSVRQTLTGELFF.

The chain recombines TRBV18 with TRBJ1-2, with TRBD1 matching over 8 bases. The V and J ends lost 3 bases and 4 bases, in that order; junction bases with no gene match: 13. Germline lookup yields CDR1 KGHSH and CDR2 LQKENI. The CDR3 runs 17 residues. For the CDR3, the DNA is TGTGCCAGCTCACCTCGGACAGGGTCCTTATACCTCTATGGCTACACCTTC. The encoded protein is CASSPRTGSLYLYGYTF.

This rearrangement joins TRBV9 to TRBJ2-7; tentatively, D is TRBD2 (5 bases). The germline V gene has CDR1 SGDLS and CDR2 YYNGEE. The CDR3 contains 18 residues. The V gene lost 4 bases and the J gene lost 0 bases, with 23 bases spanning the gap. The CDR3 sequence: CASSPPLPDLILSYEQYF. CDR3 nucleotides: TGTGCCAGCAGCCCCCCTCTCCCGGACTTGATCCTCTCCTACGAGCAGTACTTC.